The rows below give T cell receptor beta chains drawn from one sample of a study of shared clonotypes between healthy human individuals. Only in-frame clones appear in the TCRdb table, and some are missing; sequencing was by immunoSEQ multiplex PCR. Altogether approximately 1.5 million clones are present, 95% to 99% being singletons, with the ten largest covering around 0.47%. Sequencing was performed on naive CD4+ T cells sorted from blood. The receptors originated from a man between 25 and 39 years old in good health. Each CDR3 is given with its conserved first and last residue. The order of the fields is D gene, V gene, J gene, clone size, CDR3 protein, CDR3 DNA. A D gene is named only where the DNA matches it firmly. The size of a clone is reported for some rows only, either as once, few or many, or as a class for expanded clones.

TRBD1	TRBV28	TRBJ1-4	.	CASSSGQWSEKLFF	TGTGCCAGCAGTTCGGGACAGTGGAGTGAAAAACTGTTTTTT
.	TRBV7-2	TRBJ2-7	.	CASSSRQAAYEQYF	TGTGCCAGCAGCTCCCGACAAGCCGCCTACGAGCAGTACTTC
.	TRBV7-7	TRBJ2-5	.	CASSPGVQQTQYF	TGTGCCAGCAGCCCCGGGGTTCAACAGACCCAGTACTTC
.	TRBV10-3	TRBJ2-2	.	CAISEPGLLGAFRELFF	TGTGCCATCAGTGAGCCGGGACTATTGGGGGCTTTTCGGGAGCTGTTTTTT
.	TRBV5-5	TRBJ2-1	once	CASSFSYNEQFF	TGTGCCAGCAGCTTCTCGTACAATGAGCAGTTCTTC
.	TRBV18	TRBJ1-1	.	CASSNMDNTEAFF	TGTGCCAGCTCAAATATGGACAACACTGAAGCTTTCTTT
.	TRBV5-4	TRBJ1-1	.	CASAPNTNTEAFF	TGTGCCAGCGCCCCTAATACGAACACTGAAGCTTTCTTT
.	TRBV2	TRBJ2-5	.	CASRIQGRETQYF	TGTGCCAGCAGAATACAGGGTAGAGAGACCCAGTACTTC
.	TRBV7-2	TRBJ2-7	.	CASSLGLYYEQYF	TGTGCCAGCAGCTTAGGACTATACTACGAGCAGTACTTC
.	TRBV2	TRBJ2-7	.	CASSSFQGGTSEQYF	TGTGCCAGCAGCTCTTTCCAGGGAGGTACATCCGAGCAGTACTTC
.	TRBV11-2	TRBJ2-1	.	CASSLGASEYNEQFF	TGTGCCAGCAGCTTAGGGGCTAGCGAGTACAATGAGCAGTTCTTC
TRBD1	TRBV27	TRBJ2-7	.	CASSGTGTYEQYF	TGTGCCAGCAGTGGGACAGGGACCTACGAGCAGTACTTC
TRBD2	TRBV7-9	TRBJ2-7	.	CASIWRRERETYEQYF	TGTGCCAGCATCTGGAGGAGGGAGCGGGAGACGTACGAGCAGTACTTC
.	TRBV6-1	TRBJ2-7	.	CASSERAPSYEQYF	TGTGCCAGCAGTGAACGGGCCCCTTCCTACGAGCAGTACTTC
TRBD1	TRBV5-5	TRBJ2-5	.	CASSQGQGPKETQYF	TGTGCCAGCAGCCAGGGACAGGGACCTAAAGAGACCCAGTACTTC
TRBD2	TRBV5-4	TRBJ2-1	.	CASSSGTSGNNEQFF	TGTGCCAGCAGCTCCGGGACTAGCGGGAACAATGAGCAGTTCTTC
.	TRBV7-8	TRBJ1-5	.	CASSDRRVGDSNQPQHF	TGTGCCAGCAGCGACAGAAGGGTCGGTGATAGCAATCAGCCCCAGCATTTT
TRBD2	TRBV4-3	TRBJ2-5	.	CASSPRPRTSGRASNQETQYF	TGCGCCAGCAGCCCCCGCCCCCGGACTAGCGGGAGGGCCTCGAACCAAGAGACCCAGTACTTC
.	TRBV11-2	TRBJ2-5	.	CASSLTLAETQYF	TGTGCCAGCAGCTTAACTTTGGCGGAGACCCAGTACTTC
TRBD1	TRBV5-1	TRBJ2-3	.	CASSRDRSDRPNTQYF	TGCGCCAGCAGCAGGGACAGGTCTGACCGTCCCAATACGCAGTATTTT
.	TRBV2	TRBJ1-1	.	CASRGDLSTKAFF	TGTGCCAGCAGGGGAGATCTTTCGACAAAAGCTTTCTTT
.	TRBV18	TRBJ2-4	.	CASSPVAGSGAKNIQYF	TGTGCCAGCTCACCCGTCGCGGGAAGTGGAGCCAAAAACATTCAGTACTTC
TRBD1	TRBV7-9	TRBJ2-1	.	CASSLIGEQGANEQFF	TGTGCCAGCAGCTTAATCGGCGAACAGGGGGCCAATGAGCAGTTCTTC
.	TRBV4-3	TRBJ2-7	.	CASKEGLRRGEQYF	TGCGCCAGCAAGGAGGGCCTCCGGAGGGGGGAGCAGTACTTC
.	TRBV10-2	TRBJ2-7	.	CASSDWRGGYEQYF	TGCGCCAGCAGTGATTGGAGGGGAGGCTACGAGCAGTACTTC
.	TRBV18	TRBJ2-5	.	CASSPRNQETQYF	TGTGCCAGCTCACCCCGGAACCAAGAGACCCAGTACTTC
.	TRBV14	TRBJ2-7	.	CASSQGGGSGGLGQYF	TGTGCCAGCAGCCAAGGAGGCGGAAGTGGTGGCTTGGGGCAGTACTTC
.	TRBV5-8	TRBJ1-5	.	CASSPPGNQPQHF	TGTGCCAGCAGCCCTCCGGGCAATCAGCCCCAGCATTTT
.	TRBV18	TRBJ2-5	once	CASSLNRGTEETQYF	TGTGCCAGCTCACTAAACCGGGGGACGGAAGAGACCCAGTACTTC
TRBD2	TRBV9	TRBJ2-1	.	CASSVAGTSLSNEQFF	TGTGCCAGCAGCGTAGCCGGGACTAGCCTTTCCAATGAGCAGTTCTTC
TRBD2	TRBV6-1	TRBJ2-7	.	CASSEGLAGGGEQYF	TGTGCCAGCAGTGAAGGACTAGCGGGAGGAGGCGAGCAGTACTTC
TRBD2	TRBV7-2	TRBJ2-1	.	CASKLAGVRYNEQFF	TGTGCCAGCAAACTAGCGGGAGTGAGGTACAATGAGCAGTTCTTC
.	TRBV18	TRBJ2-1	.	CASSKVADNEQFF	TGTGCCAGCTCAAAGGTAGCGGACAATGAGCAGTTCTTC
.	TRBV6-5	TRBJ1-5	.	CASSSGAGGNQPQHF	TGTGCCAGCAGTTCCGGTGCGGGTGGGAATCAGCCCCAGCATTTT